The clone carrying this TCR beta chain was counted between two and nine times. The antigen remains undetermined. The repertoire was sequenced with immunoSEQ multiplex PCR; TCRdb's copy has only in-frame clones and lacks some. The profile covers about 2.2 million clones, with about 93% appearing a single time and 1.5% to 2% taken by the ten largest. This entry belongs to a study of shared clonotypes between healthy human individuals. The wider study: For every donor, three CD4 naive, three CD4 memory, two CD8 naive and one CD8 memory plates were used.

Naive CD8 cells were CD45RO-negative, positively selected for CCR7, excluding terminally differentiated effector memory CD45RA+ cells. HIV-negative, healthy adults without recent acute infections or vaccinations were the donors. The CDR3 length is 17 residues. V lost 2 bases and J 3 bases, leaving 16 bases between the germline ends. Germline lookup yields CDR1 SGHTA and CDR2 FQGTGA. General observations from the study: It was the non-shared clonotypes that had lower generation probabilities than clonotypes shared by all four donors.

Sequenced sample: naive CD8+ T cells from PBMCs. This chain joins TRBV7-3 and TRBJ2-2, with D perhaps matching TRBD1 (6 bases). This TCR came from a man aged 18 to 35 in good health. Some clones in this sample may be carry-over from other donors' samples. CDR3 in amino acids: CASSLHRERRYTGELFF. Written as DNA, the CDR3 is TGTGCCAGCAGCTTACACAGGGAGAGGAGGTACACCGGGGAGCTGTTTTTT. The full variable domain, with the rest looked up from reference TRBV7-3 and TRBJ2-2, is GAGVSQTPSNKVTEKGKYVELRCDPISGHTALYWYRQSLGQGPEFLIYFQGTGAADDSGLPNDRFFAVRPEGSVSTLKIQRTERGDSAVYLCASSLHRERRYTGELFFGEGSRLTVL.